These 19 T cell receptor beta chains originate from one sample sequenced in a study of shared clonotypes between healthy human individuals. Naive CD8 populations comprised CD45RO-negative cells positively selected for CCR7, excluding terminally differentiated effector memory CD45RA+ cells. The protocol was immunoSEQ multiplex PCR, while the TCRdb copy is restricted to in-frame clones and leaves out a portion. The table records approximately 2,000,000 clones, around 93% of them present only once. Source material: naive CD8+ T cells from PBMCs. These receptors were obtained from a man aged 18-30 years in good health. Some clones in this sample may be carry-over from other donors' samples.

This clone was detected only once. Other DNA sequences in the same sample also yield this CDR3. V and J are TRBV5-4 and TRBJ2-7, with a possible D match to TRBD1 (5 bases). The CDR3 loop spans 11 amino acids. Trimming removed 4 bases from V and 5 bases from J, with 7 bases in between. Germline CDR1 SGHNT, CDR2 YYREEE (reference sequence). CDR3 DNA: TGTGCCAGCAGCGCAGGGAACGAGCAGTACTTC. Its protein is CASSAGNEQYF.

Comments on this clone: Other DNA sequences in the same sample also yield this CDR3. The V gene is TRBV28, the J gene TRBJ2-7; perhaps TRBD2 as D (6 bases). Germline CDR1 and CDR2: MDHEN and SYDVKM. V was trimmed by 4 bases and J by 2 bases, leaving 9 bases between them. This CDR3 is 13 amino acids long. CDR3 protein: CASSSGVTYEQYF. DNA of the CDR3: TGTGCCAGCAGTTCGGGAGTTACCTACGAGCAGTACTTC.

The chain has TRBV5-1 and TRBJ2-4, with 9 bases matching TRBD2. This CDR3 is built from 19 residues. Trimming removed 0 bases from V and 0 bases from J; junction bases left unmatched: 10. Per the germline V gene, CDR1 is SGHRS and CDR2 is YFSETQ. CDR3 coding DNA: TGCGCCAGCAGCTTGGCTACTAGCGGGTCTAAACTAGCCAAAAACATTCAGTACTTC. Translated, it gives CASSLATSGSKLAKNIQYF.

This clone has a single count. The rearrangement joins TRBV15 to TRBJ1-4, with D uncertain. V was trimmed by 3 bases and J by 4 bases, leaving 9 bases between them. The CDR3 covers 14 residues. Germline values: CDR1 LNHNV, CDR2 YYDKDF (reference sequence). CDR3 region: CATSRTRHNEKLFF. The CDR3 DNA sequence: TGTGCCACCAGCAGGACCAGGCATAATGAAAAACTGTTTTTT.

In regard to this clone: This CDR3 is also generated by other DNA sequences in the sample. The chain combines TRBV7-9 with TRBJ1-5; the D gene is possibly TRBD1 (6 bases). Trimming pared 1 base from V and 3 bases from J, leaving 7 bases between. Germline CDR1 and CDR2: SEHNR and FQNEAQ (reference sequence). The CDR3 extends over 14 amino acids. CDR3 region: CASSLGTVNQPQHF. The CDR3 bases are TGTGCCAGCAGCTTAGGGACAGTCAATCAGCCCCAGCATTTT.

The rearrangement joins TRBV4-1 to TRBJ2-5; D might be TRBD1 (6 bases). V lost 3 bases to trimming and J lost 5 bases, with 13 bases between them. Germline CDR1 and CDR2: MGHRA and YSYEKL. The CDR3 runs to 14 residues. The CDR3 DNA follows: TGCGCCAGCAGCCAGAGCCCAGGGGAGGAGACCCAGTACTTC. Amino acids: CASSQSPGEETQYF.

This rearrangement joins TRBV7-8 to TRBJ1-4; D call uncertain. The CDR3 runs 13 residues. Per the germline V gene, CDR1 is SGHVS and CDR2 is FQNEAQ. The V and J ends lost 3 bases and 7 bases respectively, with 9 bases between them. CDR3 sequence: CASSFGIAEKLFF. The DNA for the CDR3 is TGTGCCAGCAGCTTTGGTATAGCTGAAAAACTGTTTTTT.

The chain combines TRBV28 with TRBJ2-2; D is possibly TRBD1 (7 bases). CDR3 size: 16 residues. CDR1 is MDHEN, CDR2 SYDVKM, per germline. Trimming cost V 7 bases and J 5 bases, with 20 bases left between them. The CDR3 DNA follows: TGTGCCAGCACCGTTCTCTTTGCGGGACAGACCGGGGAGCTGTTTTTT. It translates to CASTVLFAGQTGELFF.

V usage is TRBV11-2 and J usage is TRBJ2-7; maybe TRBD2 (5 bases). Trimming removed 2 bases at V and 2 bases at J, with 13 bases between. Germline-derived CDR1 and CDR2 are SGHAT and FQNNGV. The CDR3 runs 15 residues. CDR3 in DNA: TGTGCCAGCAGCTTAAGCAGCGGAATTACCTACGAGCAGTACTTC. Translation: CASSLSSGITYEQYF.

This clone was counted a single time. The J gene is TRBJ1-4, the V gene TRBV9, with D possibly being TRBD1 (5 bases). This CDR3 is 16 amino acids long. From germline, CDR1 is SGDLS and CDR2 YYNGEE. V was clipped by 3 bases and J by 0 bases, with 12 bases between them. The CDR3, as DNA: TGTGCCAGCAGCGCAGGCAGGGCCGCAACTAATGAAAAACTGTTTTTT. Translating it yields CASSAGRAATNEKLFF.

The J gene is TRBJ2-1, the V gene TRBV13, with TRBD2 matching 10 bases. Trimming removed 5 bases from V and 5 bases from J; junction bases left unmatched: 15. The CDR3 length is 18 residues. Germline V gene lookup returns CDR1 PRHDT and CDR2 FYEKMQ (reference sequence). The chain's CDR3 is CASSPHGLAGEGDNEQFF. The CDR3 DNA reads as TGTGCCAGCAGCCCTCACGGCCTAGCGGGAGAGGGGGACAATGAGCAGTTCTTC.

CDR3 sequence reads: CAVKYRENTEAFF. The CDR3 nucleotides read TGTGCCGTTAAATACAGGGAGAACACTGAAGCTTTCTTT. This chain connects TRBV19 to TRBJ1-1, with D possibly being TRBD1 (6 bases). There are 13 residues in the CDR3. V lost 11 bases, J lost 1 base, and 14 bases lay in between. CDR1 and CDR2 from the germline V gene are LNHDA and SQIVND (reference sequence).

The chain employs TRBV7-9 and TRBJ2-6; D is undetermined. This CDR3 spans 16 amino acids. Deletions cut 4 bases from V and 0 bases from J, with 10 bases between. Germline values: CDR1 SEHNR, CDR2 FQNEAQ (reference sequence). Here the CDR3 reads CASSSSGYSGANVLTF. CDR3 sequence (DNA): TGTGCCAGCAGCTCTTCCGGATACTCTGGGGCCAACGTCCTGACTTTC. Full variable domain (rest looked up from reference TRBV7-9 and TRBJ2-6): DTGVSQNPRHKITKRGQNVTFRCDPISEHNRLYWYRQTLGQGPEFLTYFQNEAQLEKSRLLSDRFSAERPKGSFSTLEIQRTEQGDSAMYLCASSSSGYSGANVLTFGAGSRLTVL.

This chain connects TRBV6-5 to TRBJ1-3; D call uncertain. Trimming took 7 bases from V and 0 from J, leaving 13 bases between them. From germline, CDR1 is MNHEY and CDR2 SVGAGI. The CDR3 sequence is 15 residues long. The CDR3 bases are TGTGCCAGCACCAGCTGGGAAGTCTCTGGAAACACCATATATTTT. Its protein is CASTSWEVSGNTIYF.

This sequence joins TRBV5-6 and TRBJ2-7; TRBD2 aligns across 7 bases. There are 13 residues in the CDR3. Trimming cost V 4 bases and J 2 bases; bases outside gene matches: 3. Germline CDR1 is SGHDT and CDR2 is YYEEEE. The CDR3 spells CASSGGRAYEQYF. DNA of the CDR3: TGTGCCAGCAGCGGGGGGAGGGCCTACGAGCAGTACTTC.

CDR3 nucleotide sequence: TGTGCCAGCAGTCACCAATCCCCTCCCCCAGATACGCAGTATTTT. It specifies CASSHQSPPPDTQYF. This chain uses TRBV6-5 with TRBJ2-3; D unresolved. CDR1 and CDR2 from the germline V gene are MNHEY and SVGAGI. CDR3 size: 15 residues. The V end lost 5 bases, the J end lost 4 bases, and 16 bases lay between the germline ends.

V gene TRBV27 combines with J gene TRBJ1-1; 7 bases match TRBD1. CDR1 is MNHEY, CDR2 SMNVEV, per germline (reference sequence). The junction had 8 bases not matched to a gene; V was cut back by 0 bases and J by 7 bases. This CDR3 is 15 amino acids long. This chain's CDR3 is CASSLSNRGSGEAFF. DNA for the CDR3: TGTGCCAGCAGTTTATCCAACAGGGGATCGGGTGAAGCTTTCTTT.

This clone appeared once. V is TRBV18 and J is TRBJ2-7; 14 bases align to TRBD2. CDR3 length equals 19 residues. The V gene's germline CDR1 is KGHSH and CDR2 LQKENI. The V gene end was trimmed by 0 bases and the J gene end by 0 bases; junction bases not matched to a gene: 7. The CDR3 loop reads CASSPPGLAGDRGSYEQYF. For the CDR3, the DNA is TGTGCCAGCTCACCACCGGGACTAGCGGGAGATAGGGGCTCCTACGAGCAGTACTTC.

With regard to this clone: Within the sample, other DNA sequences also encode this same CDR3. The V gene is TRBV7-9, the J gene TRBJ2-7; a possible D gene is TRBD2 (7 bases). The CDR3 totals 12 residues. The germline V gene has CDR1 SEHNR and CDR2 FQNEAQ (reference sequence). The V and J ends lost 5 bases and 4 bases respectively, with 9 bases between them. CDR3 amino acids: CASSEGGYEQYF. DNA of the CDR3: TGTGCCAGCAGCGAGGGGGGGTACGAGCAGTACTTC.